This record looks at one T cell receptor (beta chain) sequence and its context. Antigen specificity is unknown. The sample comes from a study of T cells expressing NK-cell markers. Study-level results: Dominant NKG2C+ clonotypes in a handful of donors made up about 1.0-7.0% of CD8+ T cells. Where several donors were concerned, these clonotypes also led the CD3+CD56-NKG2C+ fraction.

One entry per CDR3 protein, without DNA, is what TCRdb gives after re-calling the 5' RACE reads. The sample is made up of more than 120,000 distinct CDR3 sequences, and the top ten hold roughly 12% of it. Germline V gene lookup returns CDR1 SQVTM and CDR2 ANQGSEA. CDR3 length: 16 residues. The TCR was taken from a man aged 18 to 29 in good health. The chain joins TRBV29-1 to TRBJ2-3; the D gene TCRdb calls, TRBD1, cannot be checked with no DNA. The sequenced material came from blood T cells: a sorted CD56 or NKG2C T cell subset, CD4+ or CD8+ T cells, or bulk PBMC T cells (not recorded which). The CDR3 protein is CSVDYVDRGSTDTQYF.